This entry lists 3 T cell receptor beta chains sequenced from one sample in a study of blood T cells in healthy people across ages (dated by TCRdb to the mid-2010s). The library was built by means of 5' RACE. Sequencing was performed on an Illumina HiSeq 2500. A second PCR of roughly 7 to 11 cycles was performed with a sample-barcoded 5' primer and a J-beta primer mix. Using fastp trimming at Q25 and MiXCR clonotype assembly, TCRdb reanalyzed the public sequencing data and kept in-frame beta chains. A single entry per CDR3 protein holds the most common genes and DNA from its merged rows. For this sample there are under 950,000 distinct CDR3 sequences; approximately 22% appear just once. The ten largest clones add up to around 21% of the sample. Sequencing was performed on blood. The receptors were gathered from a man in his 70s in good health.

Written as DNA, the CDR3 is TGCAGCGTTAATAGAGGGGCTACTAGCACAGATACGCAGTATTTT. This translates into CSVNRGATSTDTQYF. The V and J genes are TRBV29-1 and TRBJ2-3; D might be TRBD1 or TRBD2, each matching 5 bases. The germline V and J ends were trimmed by 5 bases and 0 bases, with 15 bases remaining between them. Germline assignment: CDR1 SQVTM and CDR2 ANQGSEA. This CDR3 contains 15 residues.

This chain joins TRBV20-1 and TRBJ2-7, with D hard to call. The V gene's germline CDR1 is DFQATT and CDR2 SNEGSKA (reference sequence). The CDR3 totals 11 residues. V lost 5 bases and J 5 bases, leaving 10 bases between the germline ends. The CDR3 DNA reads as TGCAGTGCTTTGGACGAGCACGAGCAGTACTTC. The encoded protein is CSALDEHEQYF.

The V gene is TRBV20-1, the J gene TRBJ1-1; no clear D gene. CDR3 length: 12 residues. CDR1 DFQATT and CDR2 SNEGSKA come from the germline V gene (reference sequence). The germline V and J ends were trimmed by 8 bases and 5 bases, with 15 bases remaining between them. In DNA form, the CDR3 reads TGCAGTCCATTTCCGCCCGGGACTGAAGCTTTCTTT. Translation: CSPFPPGTEAFF.